This T cell receptor beta chain stems from a study of cytomegalovirus exposure and HLA in healthy donors (dated by TCRdb to about 2017). Regarding the study in general: According to an earlier analysis of several hundred of the donors, 150 million to 200 million T cells yielded roughly 110 million unique TCR beta sequences and about 280 Gb of sequence data. To predict cytomegalovirus infection status, the study combined high-throughput TCR immunosequencing, statistical association of individual TCRs with disease status, and machine learning. The aim of the study was to test whether cataloging public T cell receptors could identify signatures of past pathogen exposure. The T cell repertoires of several hundred subjects were profiled by immunosequencing and related to cytomegalovirus serostatus. Along with the roughly 670-subject first cohort, a separate validation cohort of over a hundred different subjects was used. A later analysis re-analyzed previously published TCR beta repertoires from 550 to 700 donors and added high-resolution HLA genotyping to study TCR occurrence patterns. The genetic ancestry cluster associated with self-reported Caucasian donors included about four fifths of the roughly 400 genotyped donors. A later genetic analysis used genome-wide SNP genotypes for about three fifths of the 666 donors, treating that subset as a discovery cohort. Alongside the repertoire data, information on donor age, sex, ethnicity and CMV serostatus was compiled. In the later analysis, no new phenotypic data were used to find candidate immune exposures; instead, reliance was placed on TCR beta sequences and their occurrence across donors. Both class I and class II loci were covered by HLA typing, at four-digit resolution. On average, roughly 250,000 unique TCR beta nucleotide sequences were sequenced per donor among roughly 430 genotyped donors of the cohort, with roughly 18% of those sequences being non-productive. The number of donors typed differed by locus, with about 629-640 for A, B, C, DRB1 and DQB1, more than 500 for DQA1, 600 to 610 for DPA1, and approximately 470 for DPB1. Every discovery cohort repertoire had been produced on one sequencing platform. An earlier analysis of about 600 of the donors used high-throughput TCR beta sequencing to judge whether each TCR beta V gene segment behaved as functional or pseudogenic. Several DR-DQ haplotypes were treated as single units for association and clustering because of strong linkage in the cohort. Approximately 310 gigabases of sequencing data and approximately 93 million unique TCR sequences were included in an early release covering around 600 HLA-typed donors.

Of note for this clone: The antigen it binds to is not known. Base qualities are not at hand, and no much larger clone is one base apart.

The library was built by means of the immunoSEQ multiplex PCR assay. For the multiplex PCR, a mixture combining 60 forward primers for TCR Vbeta segments and 13 reverse primers for TCR Jbeta segments was used. The CDR3 region of rearranged TCR beta genes was amplified from genomic DNA with a multiplex PCR assay. Amplified TCR beta libraries were sequenced as 87-base-pair reads on the Illumina HiSeq System. The study's processing was this. A later analysis counted 75 million to 100 million unique TCR beta chains across the 550 to 800 repertoires, and 10 million to 11 million of these chains were shared by at least two donors. Raw reads were error-corrected and collapsed into unique sequences with a nearest-neighbor algorithm that merged closely related sequences to remove PCR and sequencing errors. V, D and J gene segments were assigned by aligning CDR3 sequences to IMGT reference sequences. For a sequence to be retained, a match of at least six nucleotides to both a V gene segment and a J gene segment was required. Rearrangements were classified as productive when the CDR3 lacked stop codons and remained in frame with V and J, and all other rearrangements were classified as non-productive. CDR3 was defined according to IMGT convention as the region running from the second conserved V-encoded cysteine to the conserved J-encoded phenylalanine. The earlier analysis of about 610 of the donors excluded sequences that lacked an unambiguous match to a single V gene segment. In an earlier analysis of 450 to 750 of the donors, a V segment was called functional when productive rearrangements were above 56.7%, and segregating when the standard deviation between donors exceeded 5%. To diagnose cytomegalovirus status from the catalog of TCR beta chain sequences, a statistical classification framework was built. In a later analysis, V and J genes were assigned by comparing TCR nucleotide sequences against IMGT/GENE-DB human TR gene sequences. The TCRdist pipeline was used in a later analysis to assign CDR3 sequences and most-parsimonious VDJ recombination scenarios. In a later analysis, every TCR beta chain was defined by the combination of its CDR3 amino acid sequence and its V-gene family, and reads without a unique V-gene family were dropped. To address suspected cross-contamination and a sequencing artifact, a later analysis removed 592 highly shared, low-generation-probability nucleotide sequences. A later analysis calculated a clonal expansion index for each public chain from normalized within-repertoire ranks of inferred template counts. Generation probabilities in a later analysis came from a VDJ recombination model fitted to out-of-frame rearrangements, and those results were checked against IGoR. In a later analysis, hypergeometric tests were used to score TCR-TCR, TCR-HLA and TCR-CMV co-occurrence, with a repertoire-size bias correction applied to TCR pairs. False discovery rates were estimated in a later analysis by permuting HLA or CMV assignments 20 times. A later analysis grouped co-occurring TCRs with DBSCAN, adding TCRdist sequence similarity when clustering within HLA-allele-positive subsets. Co-occurrence clustering excluded repertoires with fewer than 30,000 or more than 120,000 public chains, plus five with anomalous nucleotide sharing. The table comes from immuneACCESS by way of TCRdb, which keeps in-frame sequences with V and J called. Part of the clones is missing from these tables; in studies checked, under half for an unresolved V gene and the rest for unknown reasons. V, J and clone size were drawn from that table, and D and trimming were deduced from the DNA. Recorded for this sample are over 110,000 clones; approximately 83% of them occurred a single time. The ten most abundant clones make up around 2.4% of the sample.

Results and caveats for the whole study, not just this receptor: Broadly in line with IMGT annotations, most TCR beta V segments showed up in productive rearrangements about 87% or about 30% of the time in an earlier analysis of 587 of the donors. The sequencing pipeline was judged likely to have produced a cluster of highly shared sequence variants as a technical artifact. A later genetic analysis reported fewer N-insertions in productive TCRs among donors in an Asian-associated ancestry cluster than the roughly 650-donor mean. Correlated functional status among segregating V segments might be attributable to linkage disequilibrium, but an unknown experimental factor could not be ruled out. Three of the identified cytomegalovirus-associated TCR beta chains were confirmed in vitro to be specific for cytomegalovirus antigens. Immune exposure information for the cohort was limited to CMV serostatus. Because counts were too low, approximately 18 rarely observed V segments, including chromosome 9 orphons, were excluded from the earlier analysis of around 590 of the donors. In a later analysis, most CMV-associated TCR beta chains were found to appear HLA-restricted, with HLA associations seemingly driven largely by CMV exposure. While some public TCRs were present in many individuals, most TCR sequences turned up only very rarely across donors. Several of the top co-occurrence clusters appeared to be linked to parvovirus B19, influenza, CMV and Epstein-Barr virus, according to a later analysis. A later genetic analysis associated a missense DCLRE1C variant with V-gene and J-gene trimming of TCR beta chains, and an independent cohort replicated the association. The cohort was sequenced for TCR beta chains only, and without alpha or paired-chain data the features that could be detected were limited. HLA typing was unavailable for some donors at each locus, so association tests used only the typed subset. A later analysis associated around 16,000 TCR beta sequences with specific HLA alleles at a false discovery rate of 0.05. A later analysis found that TCR association rates varied across HLA loci, with DRB1 alleles showing the most associated TCRs and HLA-C alleles the fewest. The study listed 164 TCR beta chains as associated with cytomegalovirus. A further reported finding was that TCR beta sequences accurately predicted the HLA-A and HLA-B alleles for most subjects in the first cohort. The authors suggested that the approach could potentially be generalized to other disease states and immunological phenotypes. In a later analysis, HLA-associated TCR beta chains were found to be more clonally expanded and to have lower generation probabilities than equally common non-associated chains. Presence/absence analyses assumed roughly uniform sequencing depth across donors, an assumption that may not hold. Strong co-occurrence of HLA alleles, especially DR and DQ, made assigning TCR associations to individual alleles difficult. In both the original and validation cohorts, the classifier was reported to diagnose cytomegalovirus status with high specificity and sensitivity. Some IMGT-functional V segments, including TRBV6-2 and TRBV6-3, could not be distinguished by the 87-base-pair reads and were therefore excluded.

V loses 2 bases of germline sequence and J loses 8 bases, and the interval between the two ends is 12 bases. The CDR3 covers 12 residues, taking in both the cysteine and the phenylalanine. Solely the CDR3 DNA is kept, with 36 bases framed from the first base. Via the germline V gene, CDR1 is SQVTM and CDR2 ANQGSEA. The cohort comprised some 730 healthy bone marrow donors. Cohort members were all nominally healthy when sampled, although unrecorded immune exposures were likely present. The donor was CMV seronegative and was included in the group of several hundred seronegative cohort members. A peripheral blood sample was provided by each donor, and peripheral blood mononuclear cells were used for TCR beta sequencing. The Qiagen DNeasy Blood Extraction Kit was used to extract genomic DNA from the blood cell samples.

This receptor was obtained from a male donor in good health and CMV-seronegative. Rearrangement joined TRBV29-1 to TRBJ1-2; the D gene is possibly TRBD1, with 6 bases matching. The sample consisted of PBMCs. The CDR3 region: CSVEQGMRGYTF. Here is the DNA: TGCAGCGTTGAACAGGGGATGAGGGGCTACACCTTC.